Below are 24 T cell receptor beta chains sequenced from a single sample in a study of T cell responses to AZD1222 COVID-19 vaccine. Some clones are missing from TCRdb's copy, which holds only in-frame ones; the method was immunoSEQ multiplex PCR. Of over 90,000 clones in the sample, 90% were seen once. The source was peripheral blood, collected on day 0 of AZD1222 vaccination. The receptor source for this set is an adult in good health.

The chain combines TRBV10-3 with TRBJ1-1; a possible D gene is TRBD1 (5 bases). The CDR3 contains 12 residues. Per the germline V gene, CDR1 is ENHRY and CDR2 is SYGVKD. V was clipped by 11 bases and J by 0 bases, with 10 bases between them. The CDR3 sequence is CASRQLNTEAFF. DNA of the CDR3: TGTGCCTCCCGACAGCTGAACACTGAAGCTTTCTTT.

V is TRBV19 and J is TRBJ1-2; D unclear. Germline CDR1 LNHDA, CDR2 SQIVND (reference sequence). The CDR3 loop spans 16 amino acids. With 1 base removed from V and 0 bases from J, the gap between germline ends came to 12 bases. The CDR3, as DNA: TGTGCCAGTAGTATAGCGTCGCACAGTACTAACTATGGCTACACCTTC. As protein: CASSIASHSTNYGYTF.

V and J are TRBV18 and TRBJ1-1; D not certain. Deletions cut 2 bases from V and 8 bases from J, with 12 bases between. Germline CDR1 and CDR2: KGHSH and LQKENI. There are 13 residues in the CDR3. The CDR3 is CASSPGEVPEAFF. CDR3 DNA: TGTGCCAGCTCACCAGGAGAGGTCCCCGAAGCTTTCTTT.

Turning to this clone: Just one base apart from a much larger clone, this may be a read error. The chain employs TRBV7-9 and TRBJ1-6, with a tentative D call TRBD1 (5 bases). From germline, CDR1 is SEHNR and CDR2 FQNEAQ (reference sequence). V lost 6 bases to trimming and J lost 7 bases, with 10 bases between them. The CDR3 has 13 residues. The CDR3 DNA reads TGTGCCAGCAGGGAGGGGTTGAATTCACCCCTCCACTTT. It codes for CASREGLNSPLHF.

The CDR3 bases are TGCGCCAGCAGTCACTTGCTATGGGTAGCGCACTCTGGAAACACCATATATTTT. Protein product: CASSHLLWVAHSGNTIYF. The rearrangement links TRBV5-1 to TRBJ1-3, with unresolved D. Germline V gene data show CDR1 as SGHRS and CDR2 as YFSETQ. The CDR3 covers 18 residues. Trimming shortened V by 5 bases and J by 0 bases, and 21 bases separated the two germline ends.

This clone was seen a single time. The CDR3 DNA sequence: TGTGCCAGCAGCCACCGGGACCCCCGCGAGCAGCCCCAGCATTTT. Encoded protein: CASSHRDPREQPQHF. This rearrangement joins TRBV6-6 to TRBJ1-5, with a tentative D call TRBD1 (5 bases). The CDR3 covers 15 residues. CDR1 and CDR2 (germline): MNHNY, SVGAGI (reference sequence). The V gene lost 6 bases and the J gene lost 7 bases, with 19 bases spanning the gap.

The chain combines TRBV5-1 with TRBJ1-3; D is perhaps TRBD1 (6 bases). The length of the CDR3 is 19 residues. The germline V and J ends were trimmed by 4 bases and 4 bases, with 27 bases remaining between them. Per germline, CDR1 SGHRS and CDR2 YFSETQ. The DNA of the CDR3 is TGCGCCAGCAGCCCGGGGACTTTCGGCGGGGGCCTGTCCGGAAACACCATATATTTT. Its translation is CASSPGTFGGGLSGNTIYF.

V gene TRBV6-6 combines with J gene TRBJ2-5, with D tentatively TRBD2 (7 bases). The CDR3 totals 14 residues. Deletions cut 5 bases from V and 4 bases from J, with 14 bases between. The germline gives CDR1 MNHNY, CDR2 SVGAGI (reference sequence). The CDR3 DNA reads as TGTGCCAGCAGTCCCGGGGGGCCAGGAGAGACCCAGTACTTC. Translated, it gives CASSPGGPGETQYF.

The chain uses TRBV15 and TRBJ2-4, with 8 bases identical to TRBD1. With 5 bases clipped from V and 7 bases from J, the junction kept 7 bases outside the gene matches. Germline loops: CDR1 LNHNV, CDR2 YYDKDF (reference sequence). CDR3 length equals 14 residues. The CDR3 loop reads CATSQDRAANIQYF. The CDR3 DNA reads as TGTGCCACCAGCCAGGACAGGGCGGCCAACATTCAGTACTTC. The full variable domain, its missing parts supplied by reference TRBV15 and TRBJ2-4, is DAMVIQNPRYQVTQFGKPVTLSCSQTLNHNVMYWYQQKSSQAPKLLFHYYDKDFNNEADTPDNFQSRRPNTSFCFLDIRSPGLGDTAMYLCATSQDRAANIQYFGAGTRLSVL.

This CDR3 reads CAVNDRENQPQHF. DNA of the CDR3: TGTGCCGTAAACGACAGAGAAAATCAGCCCCAGCATTTT. The chain has TRBV2 and TRBJ1-5, with TRBD1 as a possible D gene (5 bases). Per germline, CDR1 SNHLY and CDR2 FYNNEI. Trimming left V 11 bases short and J 4 bases short, with 15 bases between. The CDR3 length is 13 residues. The whole variable domain, remainder taken from reference TRBV2 and TRBJ1-5, is EPEVTQTPSHQVTQMGQEVILRCVPISNHLYFYWYRQILGQKVEFLVSFYNNEISEKSEIFDDQFSVERPDGSNFTLKIRSTKLEDSAMYFCAVNDRENQPQHFGDGTRLSIL.

V is TRBV9 and J is TRBJ1-2; D ambiguous. The CDR3 consists of 12 residues. Germline V gives CDR1 SGDLS, CDR2 YYNGEE. Between the trimmed V and J ends, which lost 3 bases and 2 bases, there was a span of 5 bases. This CDR3 reads CASSEGNYGYTF. The CDR3 DNA follows: TGTGCCAGCAGCGAGGGAAACTATGGCTACACCTTC.

This chain connects TRBV4-1 to TRBJ1-2, with D unclear. Deletions cut 0 bases from V and 2 bases from J, with 16 bases between. CDR1 and CDR2 (germline): MGHRA, YSYEKL. The CDR3 totals 17 residues. This CDR3 is CASSQDQPGTQNYGYTF. CDR3 nucleotide sequence: TGCGCCAGCAGCCAAGATCAGCCTGGCACACAGAACTATGGCTACACCTTC.

This rearrangement joins TRBV18 to TRBJ2-3; 7 bases match TRBD2. This CDR3 region has 15 residues. The germline CDR1 and CDR2 sequences are KGHSH and LQKENI. J was trimmed by 1 base and V by 3 bases; bases with no gene match: 4. The DNA for the CDR3 is TGTGCCAGCTCACCTGGGAGGGACGGCACAGATACGCAGTATTTT. Translating it yields CASSPGRDGTDTQYF. Filled out from reference TRBV18 and TRBJ2-3, the complete variable domain reads NAGVMQNPRHLVRRRGQEARLRCSPMKGHSHVYWYRQLPEEGLKFMVYLQKENIIDESGMPKERFSAEFPKEGPSILRIQQVVRGDSAAYFCASSPGRDGTDTQYFGPGTRLTVL.

This chain links TRBV19 with TRBJ1-2, with a weak D call TRBD1 (6 bases). The germline CDR1 and CDR2 sequences are LNHDA and SQIVND (reference sequence). There are 13 residues in the CDR3. Between the trimmed V and J ends, which lost 5 bases and 4 bases, there was a span of 11 bases. The CDR3 DNA sequence: TGTGCCAGTAGTCTCGGACAGTCCTATGGCTACACCTTC. This translates into CASSLGQSYGYTF.

The CDR3 is CASSIGGTTTNEKLFF. The CDR3 DNA is TGTGCCAGCAGCATAGGCGGGACAACAACTAATGAAAAACTGTTTTTT. The J gene is TRBJ1-4, the V gene TRBV5-4, with D tentatively TRBD1 (6 bases). With 4 bases removed from V and 0 bases from J, the gap between germline ends came to 13 bases. Germline-derived CDR1 and CDR2 are SGHNT and YYREEE (reference sequence). This CDR3 has 16 amino acids.

This chain uses TRBV5-1 with TRBJ2-3, with D tentatively TRBD1 (5 bases). Germline lookup yields CDR1 SGHRS and CDR2 YFSETQ. This CDR3 is 14 amino acids long. Trimming cost V 0 bases and J 4 bases, with 9 bases left between them. Here the CDR3 reads CASSLGGPADTQYF. CDR3 in DNA: TGCGCCAGCAGCTTGGGGGGCCCGGCAGATACGCAGTATTTT.

The table lists this clone with a count of one. The chain links TRBV7-2 to TRBJ1-1; 7 bases map to TRBD1. The CDR3 covers 13 residues. CDR1 is SGHTA, CDR2 FQGNSA, per germline. The J segment lost 3 bases and the V segment lost 4 bases, leaving 2 bases of the junction unmatched. As DNA, the CDR3 is TGTGCCAGCAGCTCGACAGGGTACACTGAAGCTTTCTTT. Protein: CASSSTGYTEAFF.

This chain joins TRBV2 and TRBJ2-1; TRBD1 aligns across 7 bases. Unmatched junction bases numbered 7, after V lost 9 bases and J lost 2 bases. This CDR3 is built from 14 residues. The germline V gene has CDR1 SNHLY and CDR2 FYNNEI. The CDR3 region has the DNA TGTGCCAGTAGGACAGGTGGAACCTACAATGAGCAGTTCTTC. Its translation is CASRTGGTYNEQFF.

The rearrangement joins TRBV27 to TRBJ2-7; 7 nucleotides agree with TRBD1. The CDR3 has 14 residues. Germline-derived CDR1 and CDR2 are MNHEY and SMNVEV (reference sequence). Losses at the gene ends were 2 bases for V and 3 bases for J; bases not matched to a gene: 4. CDR3 nucleotide sequence: TGTGCCAGCAGTTTAAAACGACAGGGCTACGAGCAGTACTTC. This codes for CASSLKRQGYEQYF.

The chain carries TRBV30 and TRBJ1-5; 8 positions agree with TRBD1. Germline V lookup: CDR1 GTSNPN, CDR2 SVGIG (reference sequence). This CDR3 contains 14 residues. The V and J ends lost 1 base and 6 bases, in that order; junction bases with no gene match: 5. CDR3 region: CAWSGGQAGQPQHF. Here the CDR3 DNA reads TGTGCCTGGAGTGGGGGACAGGCAGGTCAGCCCCAGCATTTT.

This clone was seen a single time. The chain recombines TRBV30 with TRBJ1-2; D uncertain. The CDR3 contains 11 residues. CDR1 is GTSNPN, CDR2 SVGIG, per germline (reference sequence). The germline V and J ends were trimmed by 4 bases and 5 bases, with 8 bases remaining between them. The CDR3 loop reads CAWNGIYGYTF. As DNA, the CDR3 is TGTGCCTGGAACGGAATATATGGCTACACCTTC.

The CDR3, as DNA: TGTGCCAGCACTATTCCGGGACTAGATACGCAGTATTTT. Protein sequence: CASTIPGLDTQYF. The chain employs TRBV6-5 and TRBJ2-3, with a possible D match to TRBD2 (6 bases). This CDR3 has 13 amino acids. Germline CDR1 MNHEY, CDR2 SVGAGI. V dropped 7 bases and J dropped 5 bases, with 13 bases sitting between them.

This chain links TRBV6-5 with TRBJ1-2; 8 positions match TRBD1. The V segment lost 5 bases and the J segment 4 bases; nucleotides outside the gene matches: 9. The CDR3 extends over 15 amino acids. Germline V CDR1 and CDR2: MNHEY, SVGAGI. The CDR3 sequence is CASSQLPGQAYGYTF. DNA for the CDR3: TGTGCCAGCAGTCAACTCCCGGGACAGGCCTATGGCTACACCTTC.

This chain uses TRBV6-4 with TRBJ1-1; unclear D gene. Deletions cut 5 bases from V and 1 base from J, with 8 bases between. Germline assignment: CDR1 MRHNA and CDR2 SNTAGT. The CDR3 extends over 13 amino acids. Here the CDR3 DNA reads TGTGCCAGCAGTCCCATGGGGAACACTGAAGCTTTCTTT. This translates into CASSPMGNTEAFF.